The next 22 T cell receptor beta chains were all read from a single sample in a study of cytomegalovirus exposure and HLA in healthy donors. Produced via immunoSEQ multiplex PCR; TCRdb's table is partial and in-frame only. The sample consists of 190,000 or so clones, approximately 84% of them appearing once. The material sequenced was PBMCs. These receptors came from a woman aged 18-29 years in good health and CMV-seropositive.

The gene calls are TRBV6-5 and TRBJ1-6; unclear D gene. This CDR3 has 16 amino acids. Germline CDR1 is MNHEY and CDR2 is SVGAGI. Trimming left V 4 bases short and J 9 bases short, with 19 bases between. The CDR3 loop reads CASSSPAAGLGSPLHF. As DNA, the CDR3 is TGTGCCAGCAGTTCCCCGGCGGCGGGATTGGGTTCACCCCTCCACTTT.

The V gene is TRBV9, the J gene TRBJ2-2; weak D call: TRBD2 (5 bases). V dropped 0 bases and J dropped 2 bases, with 14 bases sitting between them. Per germline, CDR1 SGDLS and CDR2 YYNGEE. The CDR3 consists of 17 residues. The CDR3 sequence is CASSVVAPGTNTGELFF. Written as DNA, the CDR3 is TGTGCCAGCAGCGTAGTCGCTCCGGGAACCAACACCGGGGAGCTGTTTTTT.

The gene calls are TRBV6-6 and TRBJ1-2; the match to TRBD1 covers 9 bases. J gave up 7 bases and V 0 bases, and 6 bases lay outside the gene matches. The CDR3 loop spans 15 amino acids. Germline V gene data show CDR1 as MNHNY and CDR2 as SVGAGI (reference sequence). Written as DNA, the CDR3 is TGTGCCAGCAGTTACTCGAATGGGGACAGGGTTGGCTACACCTTC. This sequence encodes CASSYSNGDRVGYTF.

CDR3 loop: CASSLAEQGAGGSNGYTF. The DNA of the CDR3 is TGTGCCAGCAGCTTAGCGGAACAGGGGGCAGGGGGGAGTAATGGCTACACCTTC. The rearrangement links TRBV7-8 to TRBJ1-2, with 9 bases fitting TRBD1. CDR1 SGHVS and CDR2 FQNEAQ come from the germline V gene. With V trimmed by 0 bases and J by 6 bases, 14 bases remained unmatched. CDR3 length: 18 amino acids. Full variable domain (remainder filled in from reference TRBV7-8 and TRBJ1-2): GAGVSQSPRYKVAKRGQDVALRCDPISGHVSLFWYQQALGQGPEFLTYFQNEAQLDKSGLPSDRFFAERPEGSVSTLKIQRTQQEDSAVYLCASSLAEQGAGGSNGYTFGSGTRLTVV.

This chain uses TRBV6-5 with TRBJ2-7; 9 nucleotides align to TRBD1. Germline V gene lookup returns CDR1 MNHEY and CDR2 SVGAGI. The CDR3 spans 15 residues. V shed 5 bases, J shed 4 bases, and the junction held 9 bases outside the gene matches. The CDR3 protein is CASSNAGTGRYEQYF. CDR3 nucleotides: TGTGCCAGCAGTAATGCCGGGACAGGGAGGTACGAGCAGTACTTC.

The chain is built from TRBV11-3 and TRBJ2-1; D is uncertain. V dropped 1 base and J dropped 1 base, with 8 bases sitting between them. The V gene's germline CDR1 is SGHNT and CDR2 YENEEA. This CDR3 comprises 15 residues. The CDR3 DNA is TGTGCCAGCAGCTTAGGGTCCACTTCCTACAATGAGCAGTTCTTC. It codes for CASSLGSTSYNEQFF.

This clone has a single count. The V and J genes are TRBV9 and TRBJ2-3; 8 bases fit TRBD2. The CDR3 has 15 residues. V lost 0 bases, J lost 3 bases, and 3 bases stayed unmatched. Germline-derived CDR1 and CDR2 are SGDLS and YYNGEE. This chain's CDR3 is CASSVVTSGTDTQYF. The CDR3, as DNA: TGTGCCAGCAGCGTAGTAACTAGCGGAACAGATACGCAGTATTTT.

V is TRBV9 and J is TRBJ1-1; D might be TRBD1 (6 bases). In germline, CDR1 is SGDLS, CDR2 YYNGEE. The CDR3 sequence is 15 residues long. V dropped 4 bases and J dropped 2 bases, with 15 bases sitting between them. CDR3 bases: TGTGCCAGCAGCCAGGAACAGGGAAGAAACACTGAAGCTTTCTTT. Protein: CASSQEQGRNTEAFF.

The V and J genes are TRBV9 and TRBJ1-1; D unresolved. The V end lost 2 bases, the J end lost 1 base, and 9 bases lay between the germline ends. Germline V gene lookup returns CDR1 SGDLS and CDR2 YYNGEE. The CDR3 has 14 amino acids. CDR3 coding DNA: TGTGCCAGCAGCGTCCGTACAGAGAACACTGAAGCTTTCTTT. This translates into CASSVRTENTEAFF. Looking up the rest from reference TRBV9 and TRBJ1-1 gives the full variable domain: DSGVTQTPKHLITATGQRVTLRCSPRSGDLSVYWYQQSLDQGLQFLIQYYNGEERAKGNILERFSAQQFPDLHSELNLSSLELGDSALYFCASSVRTENTEAFFGQGTRLTVV.

The V gene is TRBV5-4, the J gene TRBJ2-3; no definite D call. There are 13 residues in the CDR3. V lost 5 bases to trimming and J lost 4 bases, with 11 bases between them. Germline V lookup: CDR1 SGHNT, CDR2 YYREEE (reference sequence). The CDR3 DNA follows: TGTGCCAGCAGTCTACAGTCTTCAGATACGCAGTATTTT. This gives the protein CASSLQSSDTQYF. The whole variable domain, filled in from reference TRBV5-4 and TRBJ2-3, reads ETGVTQSPTHLIKTRGQQVTLRCSSQSGHNTVSWYQQALGQGPQFIFQYYREEENGRGNFPPRFSGLQFPNYSSELNVNALELDDSALYLCASSLQSSDTQYFGPGTRLTVL.

This sequence joins TRBV2 and TRBJ2-5; 8 bases line up with TRBD1. J lost 0 bases, V lost 5 bases, and 5 bases had no gene match. The CDR3 extends over 15 amino acids. Germline V gives CDR1 SNHLY, CDR2 FYNNEI. This CDR3 is CASSSDRGNQETQYF. DNA for the CDR3: TGTGCCAGCAGTTCCGACAGGGGAAACCAAGAGACCCAGTACTTC.

On this clone itself: One end of the junction fails to match germline, which may point to a read error. The J gene is TRBJ2-1, the V gene TRBV27; TRBD1 agrees at 7 bases. Germline-derived CDR1 and CDR2 are MNHEY and SMNVEV (reference sequence). This CDR3 is 15 amino acids long. The chain's CDR3 is CASCLERGLYNEQFF. The CDR3 bases are TGTGCCAGCTGTTTGGAAAGGGGGCTGTACAATGAGCAGTTCTTC.

V is TRBV19 and J is TRBJ1-6; 8 bases agree with TRBD1. This CDR3 spans 14 amino acids. V was clipped by 7 bases and J by 7 bases; unmatched bases: 6. Germline-derived CDR1 and CDR2 are LNHDA and SQIVND (reference sequence). The CDR3 nucleotides are TGTGCCAGTAAGTGGGACAGGCAGAATTCACCCCTCCACTTT. This encodes CASKWDRQNSPLHF.

The chain uses TRBV11-2 and TRBJ2-7, with 16 bases identical to TRBD2. The CDR3 has 16 residues. CDR1 and CDR2 from the germline V gene are SGHAT and FQNNGV. Trimming at V came to 4 bases and at J to 7 bases, leaving 7 bases not matched to a gene. CDR3 sequence reads: CASSSGTSGGAWEQYF. DNA of the CDR3: TGTGCCAGCAGCTCCGGGACTAGCGGGGGGGCGTGGGAGCAGTACTTC.

The chain links TRBV21-1 to TRBJ1-5. TRBV21-1 is described as a pseudogene. CDR3 length equals 14 residues. The CDR3 loop is CASSRGWEVQPQHF. The DNA of the CDR3 is TGTGCCAGCAGCAGGGGGTGGGAGGTTCAGCCCCAGCATTTT.

This clone was observed a single time. This chain joins TRBV6-1 and TRBJ2-5; 11 nucleotides line up with TRBD2. Per the germline V gene, CDR1 is MNHNS and CDR2 is SASEGT. V shed 1 base and J 7 bases; nucleotides not matched to a gene: 8. The length of the CDR3 is 16 residues. DNA for the CDR3: TGTGCCAGCAGTGAAGAATTAGCGGGGGGGCATAGGACCCAGTACTTC. Translating gives CASSEELAGGHRTQYF.

In this sample, this clone turned up once. J is TRBJ1-3 and V is TRBV10-3; no clear D. Per the germline V gene, CDR1 is ENHRY and CDR2 is SYGVKD. The CDR3 runs to 13 residues. The V and J ends lost 4 bases and 2 bases respectively, with 6 bases between them. CDR3 DNA sequence: TGTGCCATCAGTGCAACAGCTGGAAACACCATATATTTT. Its protein is CAISATAGNTIYF.

The chain is built from TRBV14 and TRBJ2-7; D unclear. The germline V and J ends were trimmed by 5 bases and 6 bases, with 14 bases remaining between them. The CDR3 extends over 13 amino acids. CDR1 SGHDN and CDR2 FVKESK come from the germline V gene. CDR3 in amino acids: CASSALSLGEQYF. In DNA, the CDR3 is TGTGCCAGCAGCGCCTTGTCCCTCGGCGAGCAGTACTTC.

The chain couples TRBV5-5 to TRBJ1-1, with D possibly being TRBD1 (5 bases). Germline-derived CDR1 and CDR2 are SGHKS and YYEKEE (reference sequence). V was shortened by 4 bases and J by 4 bases, with 17 bases between the two germline ends. The CDR3 extends over 15 amino acids. CDR3 region: CASSALVQVATEAFF. The CDR3 bases are TGTGCCAGCAGCGCGCTTGTACAGGTGGCCACTGAAGCTTTCTTT.

The V gene is TRBV18, the J gene TRBJ1-2; 7 bases agree with TRBD1. The germline V gene encodes CDR1 KGHSH and CDR2 LQKENI. The length of the CDR3 is 14 residues. Losses at the gene ends were 5 bases for V and 6 bases for J; bases not matched to a gene: 9. This CDR3 reads CASSALGGPDGYTF. DNA for the CDR3: TGTGCCAGCTCAGCCCTAGGGGGCCCCGATGGCTACACCTTC.

The J gene is TRBJ1-1, the V gene TRBV7-8; 8 nucleotides align to TRBD1. CDR3 size: 12 residues. With 5 bases clipped from V and 8 bases from J, the junction kept 4 bases outside the gene matches. Germline CDR1 and CDR2: SGHVS and FQNEAQ. This CDR3 reads CASSRRDREAFF. CDR3 nucleotide sequence: TGTGCCAGCAGCCGGCGGGACAGGGAAGCTTTCTTT.

The rearrangement joins TRBV15 to TRBJ2-6; D is possibly TRBD1 (6 bases). Looked up from germline, CDR1 is LNHNV and CDR2 is YYDKDF (reference sequence). Trimming took 4 bases from V and 2 from J, leaving 12 bases between them. The CDR3 has 16 amino acids. The CDR3 loop reads CATSTRTGTGANVLTF. The CDR3 bases are TGTGCCACCAGCACACGTACAGGGACTGGGGCCAACGTCCTGACTTTC.